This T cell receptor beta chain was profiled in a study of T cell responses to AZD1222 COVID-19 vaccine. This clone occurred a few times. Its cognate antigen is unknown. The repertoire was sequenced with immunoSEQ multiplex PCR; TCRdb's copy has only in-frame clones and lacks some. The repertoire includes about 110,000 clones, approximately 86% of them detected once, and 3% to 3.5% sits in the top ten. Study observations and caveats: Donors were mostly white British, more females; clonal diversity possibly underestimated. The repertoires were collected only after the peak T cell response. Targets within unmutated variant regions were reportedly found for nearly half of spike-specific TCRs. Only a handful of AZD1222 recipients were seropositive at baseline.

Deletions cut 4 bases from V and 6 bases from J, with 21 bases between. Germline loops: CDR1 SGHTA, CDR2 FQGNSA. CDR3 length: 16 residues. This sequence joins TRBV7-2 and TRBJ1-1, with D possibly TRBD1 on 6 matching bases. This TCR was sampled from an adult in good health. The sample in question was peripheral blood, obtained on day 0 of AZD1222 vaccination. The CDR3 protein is CASSSGQLLYNPEAFF. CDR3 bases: TGTGCCAGCAGCTCCGGACAGCTGCTATACAACCCTGAAGCTTTCTTT.